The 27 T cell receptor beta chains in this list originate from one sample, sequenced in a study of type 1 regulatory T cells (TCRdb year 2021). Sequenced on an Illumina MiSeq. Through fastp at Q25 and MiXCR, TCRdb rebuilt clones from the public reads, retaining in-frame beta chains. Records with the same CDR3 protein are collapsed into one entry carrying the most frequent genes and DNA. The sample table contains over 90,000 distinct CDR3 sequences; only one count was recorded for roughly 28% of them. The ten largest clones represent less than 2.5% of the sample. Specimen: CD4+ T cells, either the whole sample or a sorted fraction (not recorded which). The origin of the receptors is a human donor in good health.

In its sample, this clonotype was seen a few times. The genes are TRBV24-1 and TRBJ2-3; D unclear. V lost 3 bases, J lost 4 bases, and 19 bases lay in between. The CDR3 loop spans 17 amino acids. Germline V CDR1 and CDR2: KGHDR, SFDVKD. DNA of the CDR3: TGTGCCACCAGTGATACCAGAGGCGGTTTTGGGGCAGATACGCAGTATTTT. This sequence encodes CATSDTRGGFGADTQYF.

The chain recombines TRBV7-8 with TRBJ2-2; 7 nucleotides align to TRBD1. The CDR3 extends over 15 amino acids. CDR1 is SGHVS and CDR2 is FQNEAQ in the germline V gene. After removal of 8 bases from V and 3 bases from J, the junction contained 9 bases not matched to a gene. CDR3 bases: TGTGCCAGCTCTAATCGACAGGGATACACCGGGGAGCTGTTTTTT. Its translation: CASSNRQGYTGELFF.

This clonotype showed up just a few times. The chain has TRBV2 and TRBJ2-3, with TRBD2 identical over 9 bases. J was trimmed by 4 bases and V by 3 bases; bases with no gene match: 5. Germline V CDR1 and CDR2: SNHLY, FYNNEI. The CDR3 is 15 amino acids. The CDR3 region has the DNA TGTGCCAGCAGTGACAAAGCGGGAGGCCCAGATACGCAGTATTTT. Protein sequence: CASSDKAGGPDTQYF.

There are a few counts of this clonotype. The CDR3 DNA follows: TGTGCCAGCAGCAAGCAGGGTGGCGGCAATCAGCCCCAGCATTTT. Its protein product is CASSKQGGGNQPQHF. V is TRBV13 and J is TRBJ1-5; possible D gene TRBD1, 5 bases. Trimming cost V 5 bases and J 2 bases, with 13 bases left between them. The CDR3 consists of 15 residues. The germline V gene has CDR1 PRHDT and CDR2 FYEKMQ (reference sequence).

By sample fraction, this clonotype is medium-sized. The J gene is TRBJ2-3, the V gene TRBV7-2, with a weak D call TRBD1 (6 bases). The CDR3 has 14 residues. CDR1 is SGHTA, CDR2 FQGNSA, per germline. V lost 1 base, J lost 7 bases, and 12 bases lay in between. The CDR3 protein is CASSLGLGGYTQYF. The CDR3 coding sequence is TGTGCCAGCAGCTTAGGGTTAGGGGGATATACGCAGTATTTT.

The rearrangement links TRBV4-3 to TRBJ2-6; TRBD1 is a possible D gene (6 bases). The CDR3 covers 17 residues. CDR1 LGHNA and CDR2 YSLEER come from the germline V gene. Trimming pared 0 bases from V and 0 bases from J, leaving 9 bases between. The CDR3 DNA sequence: TGCGCCAGCAGCCAAGAGCTCAGGGGCTCTGGGGCCAACGTCCTGACTTTC. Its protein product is CASSQELRGSGANVLTF.

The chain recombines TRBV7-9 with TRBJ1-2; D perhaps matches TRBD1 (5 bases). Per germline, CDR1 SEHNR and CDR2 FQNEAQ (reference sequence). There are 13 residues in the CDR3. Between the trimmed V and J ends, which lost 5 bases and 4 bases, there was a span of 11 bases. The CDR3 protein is CASSSRAGYGYTF. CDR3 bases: TGTGCCAGCAGCAGCAGGGCTGGCTATGGCTACACCTTC.

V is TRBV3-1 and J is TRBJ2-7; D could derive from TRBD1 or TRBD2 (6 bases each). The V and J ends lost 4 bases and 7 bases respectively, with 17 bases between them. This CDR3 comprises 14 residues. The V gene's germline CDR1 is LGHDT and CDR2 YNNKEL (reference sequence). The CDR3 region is CASSRSGASREQYF. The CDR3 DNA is TGTGCCAGCAGCCGATCGGGGGCTTCGAGGGAGCAGTACTTC.

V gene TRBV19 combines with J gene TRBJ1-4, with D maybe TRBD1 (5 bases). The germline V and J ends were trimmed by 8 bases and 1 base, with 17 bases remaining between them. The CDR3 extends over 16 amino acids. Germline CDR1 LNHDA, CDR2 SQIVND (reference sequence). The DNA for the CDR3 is TGTGCCAGTTGCCACGGCGGTGGGGGAACTAATGAAAAACTGTTTTTT. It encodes CASCHGGGGTNEKLFF.

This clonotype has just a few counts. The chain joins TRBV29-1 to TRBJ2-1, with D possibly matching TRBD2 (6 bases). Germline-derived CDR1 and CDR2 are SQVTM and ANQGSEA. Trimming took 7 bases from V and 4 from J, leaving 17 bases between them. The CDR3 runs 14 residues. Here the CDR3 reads CSAGLVAAYNEQFF. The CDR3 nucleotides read TGCAGCGCTGGGCTGGTAGCGGCGTACAATGAGCAGTTCTTC.

The DNA for the CDR3 is TGTGCCAGCAGCCAAGATCCGGGTGTCGGCGAGCAGTACTTC. Translation: CASSQDPGVGEQYF. This chain uses TRBV4-2 with TRBJ2-7; D ambiguous. The germline V gene encodes CDR1 LGHNA and CDR2 YNFKEQ. The CDR3 runs to 14 residues. V lost 0 bases and J 6 bases, leaving 12 bases between the germline ends.

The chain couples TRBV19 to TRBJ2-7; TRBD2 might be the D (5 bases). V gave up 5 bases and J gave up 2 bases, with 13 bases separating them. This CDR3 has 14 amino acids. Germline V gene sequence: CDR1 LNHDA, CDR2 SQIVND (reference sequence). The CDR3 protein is CASSLSGITYEQYF. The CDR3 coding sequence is TGTGCCAGTAGTCTTTCCGGGATTACCTACGAGCAGTACTTC.

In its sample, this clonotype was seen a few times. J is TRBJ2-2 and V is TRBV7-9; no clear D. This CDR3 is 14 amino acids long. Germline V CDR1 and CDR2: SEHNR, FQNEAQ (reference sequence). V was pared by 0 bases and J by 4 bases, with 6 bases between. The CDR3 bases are TGTGCCAGCAGCTTAGCGCAAGTCACCGGGGAGCTGTTTTTT. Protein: CASSLAQVTGELFF.

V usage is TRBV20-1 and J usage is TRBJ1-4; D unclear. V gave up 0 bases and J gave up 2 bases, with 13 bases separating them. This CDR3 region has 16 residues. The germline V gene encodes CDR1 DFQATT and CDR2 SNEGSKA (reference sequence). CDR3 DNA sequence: TGCAGTGCTAGAGATGTAGTAGGAGGGACTAATGAAAAACTGTTTTTT. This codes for CSARDVVGGTNEKLFF.

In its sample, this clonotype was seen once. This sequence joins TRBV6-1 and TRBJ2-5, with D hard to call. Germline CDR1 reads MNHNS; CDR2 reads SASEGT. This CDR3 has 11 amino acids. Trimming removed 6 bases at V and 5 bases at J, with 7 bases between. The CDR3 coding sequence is TGTGCCAGCAGCCCGTTGGAGACCCAGTACTTC. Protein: CASSPLETQYF.

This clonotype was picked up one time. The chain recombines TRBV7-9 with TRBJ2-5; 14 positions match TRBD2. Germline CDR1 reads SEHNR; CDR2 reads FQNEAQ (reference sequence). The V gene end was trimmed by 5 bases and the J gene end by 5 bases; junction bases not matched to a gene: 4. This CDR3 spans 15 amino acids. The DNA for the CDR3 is TGTGCCAGCAGCGGGACTAGCGGGAGCGGGGAGACCCAGTACTTC. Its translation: CASSGTSGSGETQYF.

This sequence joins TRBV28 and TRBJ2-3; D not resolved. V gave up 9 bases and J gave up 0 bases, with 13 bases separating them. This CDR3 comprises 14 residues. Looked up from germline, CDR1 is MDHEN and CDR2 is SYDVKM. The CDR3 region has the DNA TGTGCCAGTCGGAGTAGTACGAGCACAGATACGCAGTATTTT. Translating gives CASRSSTSTDTQYF.

The CDR3 nucleotides are TGCGCCAGCACCGGTGAGTTAGCGGGATTGCAGTACTTC. Translation gives CASTGELAGLQYF. The V gene is TRBV5-1, the J gene TRBJ2-7; the match to TRBD2 covers 8 bases. The CDR3 is 13 residues long. Germline V gene data show CDR1 as SGHRS and CDR2 as YFSETQ. The junction had 11 bases not matched to a gene; V was cut back by 6 bases and J by 9 bases.

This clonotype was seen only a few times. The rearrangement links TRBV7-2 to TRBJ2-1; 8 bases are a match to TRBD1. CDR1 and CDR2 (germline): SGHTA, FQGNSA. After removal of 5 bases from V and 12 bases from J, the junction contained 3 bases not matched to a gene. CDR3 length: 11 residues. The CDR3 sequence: CASSLGQGQFF. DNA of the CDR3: TGTGCCAGCAGCCTTGGACAGGGGCAGTTCTTC.

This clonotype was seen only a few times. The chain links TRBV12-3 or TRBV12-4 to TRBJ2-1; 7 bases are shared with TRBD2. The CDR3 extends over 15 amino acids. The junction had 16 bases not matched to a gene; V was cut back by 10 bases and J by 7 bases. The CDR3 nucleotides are TGTGCCACTTGGATGCCGGGACTAAGTTTAAATGAGCAGTTCTTC. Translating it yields CATWMPGLSLNEQFF.

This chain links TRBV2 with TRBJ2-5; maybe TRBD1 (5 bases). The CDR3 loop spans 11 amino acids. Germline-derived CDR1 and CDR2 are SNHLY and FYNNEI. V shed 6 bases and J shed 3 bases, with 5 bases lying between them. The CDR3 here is CASSREETQYF. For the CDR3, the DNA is TGTGCCAGCAGCAGGGAAGAGACCCAGTACTTC.

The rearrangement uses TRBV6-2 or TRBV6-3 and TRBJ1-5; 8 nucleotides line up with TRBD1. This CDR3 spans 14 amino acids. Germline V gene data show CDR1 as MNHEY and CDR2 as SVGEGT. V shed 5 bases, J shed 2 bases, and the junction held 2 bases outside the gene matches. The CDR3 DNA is TGTGCCAGCAGTCCAGGGGGCGGCAATCAGCCCCAGCATTTT. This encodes CASSPGGGNQPQHF.

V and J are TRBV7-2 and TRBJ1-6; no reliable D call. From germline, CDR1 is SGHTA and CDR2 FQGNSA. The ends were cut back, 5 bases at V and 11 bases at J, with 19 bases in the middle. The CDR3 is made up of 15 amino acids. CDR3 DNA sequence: TGTGCCAGCAGCCCTAGGACCGACATTTATCCACCCCTCCACTTT. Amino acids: CASSPRTDIYPPLHF.

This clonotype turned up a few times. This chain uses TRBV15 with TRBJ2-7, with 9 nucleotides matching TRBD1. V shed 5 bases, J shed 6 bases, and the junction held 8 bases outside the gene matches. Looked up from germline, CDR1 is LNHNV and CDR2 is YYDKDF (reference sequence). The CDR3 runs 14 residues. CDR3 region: CATSHRDRASEQYF. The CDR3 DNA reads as TGTGCCACCAGCCACCGGGACAGGGCGTCCGAGCAGTACTTC.

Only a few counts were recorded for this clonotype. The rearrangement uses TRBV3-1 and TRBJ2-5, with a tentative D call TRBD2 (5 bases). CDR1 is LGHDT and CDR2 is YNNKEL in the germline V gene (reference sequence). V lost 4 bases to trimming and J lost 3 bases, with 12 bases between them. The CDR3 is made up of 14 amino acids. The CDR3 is CASSPGGRKETQYF. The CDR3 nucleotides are TGTGCCAGCAGCCCCGGAGGCAGGAAAGAGACCCAGTACTTC.

CDR3 nucleotide sequence: TGCGCCAGCAGCTCCGACGGGCAAGGAGATACGCAGTATTTT. Its translation is CASSSDGQGDTQYF. The gene calls are TRBV5-1 and TRBJ2-3; D is undetermined. CDR1 is SGHRS, CDR2 YFSETQ, per germline. The length of the CDR3 is 14 residues. V lost 3 bases to trimming and J lost 5 bases, with 13 bases between them.

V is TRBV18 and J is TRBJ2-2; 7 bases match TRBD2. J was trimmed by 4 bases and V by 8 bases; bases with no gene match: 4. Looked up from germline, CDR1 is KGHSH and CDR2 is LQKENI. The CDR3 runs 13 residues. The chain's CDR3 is CASQASGTGELFF. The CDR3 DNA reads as TGTGCCAGCCAAGCTAGCGGCACCGGGGAGCTGTTTTTT.